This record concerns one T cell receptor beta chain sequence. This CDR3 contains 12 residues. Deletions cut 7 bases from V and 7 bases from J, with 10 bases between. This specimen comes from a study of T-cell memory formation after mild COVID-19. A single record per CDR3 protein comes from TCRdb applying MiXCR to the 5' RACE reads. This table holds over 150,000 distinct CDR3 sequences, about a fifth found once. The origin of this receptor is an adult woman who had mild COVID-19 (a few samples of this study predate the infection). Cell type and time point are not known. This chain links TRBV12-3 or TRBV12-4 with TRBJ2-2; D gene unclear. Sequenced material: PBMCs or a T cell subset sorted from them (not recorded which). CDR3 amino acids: CASNLRSGELFF. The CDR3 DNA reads TGTGCCAGCAACCTAAGGAGCGGGGAGCTGTTTTTT.